A single sample gave rise to the 10 T cell receptor beta chains below, sequenced in a study of T-cell memory formation after mild COVID-19. TCRdb itself ran the 5' RACE reads through MiXCR, one entry per CDR3 protein. The sample lists fewer than 150,000 distinct CDR3 sequences; 15% to 20% were seen once. Sequences were obtained from PBMCs or a T cell subset sorted from them (not recorded which). The source of these receptors is a man aged 18 to 29 who had mild COVID-19 (a few samples of this study predate the infection). Cell type and time point are not known.

Only a few counts were recorded for this clonotype. The chain uses TRBV7-2 and TRBJ2-1; 16 nucleotides align to TRBD2. The V and J ends lost 0 bases and 3 bases, in that order; junction bases with no gene match: 2. The CDR3 is 18 amino acids. Looked up from germline, CDR1 is SGHTA and CDR2 is FQGNSA. This CDR3 reads CASSLAGTSGGVYNEQFF. CDR3 in DNA: TGTGCCAGCAGCTTAGCGGGGACTAGCGGGGGGGTCTACAATGAGCAGTTCTTC.

This clonotype was detected only a few times. V and J are TRBV4-3 and TRBJ1-3; D remains unclear. The germline CDR1 and CDR2 sequences are LGHNA and YSLEER. The CDR3 runs 13 residues. Trimming cost V 0 bases and J 7 bases, with 7 bases left between them. Here the CDR3 reads CASSQEPRNTIYF. In nucleotides, the CDR3 is TGCGCCAGCAGCCAAGAGCCAAGGAACACCATATATTTT.

This clonotype was seen a handful of times. The rearrangement joins TRBV4-3 to TRBJ2-5, with D unresolved. Per the germline V gene, CDR1 is LGHNA and CDR2 is YSLEER. The V and J ends lost 1 base and 7 bases respectively, with 10 bases between them. The CDR3 covers 13 residues. As DNA, the CDR3 is TGCGCCAGCAGCCAAGTCATTCCGGGGACCCAGTACTTC. Protein: CASSQVIPGTQYF.

In this sample, this clonotype turned up many times. The chain uses TRBV5-1 and TRBJ2-3, with D unclear. Germline-derived CDR1 and CDR2 are SGHRS and YFSETQ. V was cut by 5 bases and J by 6 bases, with 10 bases left in between. The CDR3 loop spans 12 amino acids. CDR3 nucleotides: TGCGCCAGCAGTTTTAAGTGGGATACGCAGTATTTT. This translates into CASSFKWDTQYF.

This clonotype has a handful of counts. The V call is TRBV5-1, the J call TRBJ2-1; D might be TRBD2 (7 bases). Germline V gives CDR1 SGHRS, CDR2 YFSETQ. V was clipped by 0 bases and J by 9 bases, with 10 bases between them. CDR3 length: 13 residues. The CDR3 bases are TGCGCCAGCAGCTTGGACAGGGAGGGTGAGCAGTTCTTC. Translation gives CASSLDREGEQFF.

In its sample, this clonotype was seen many times. The chain uses TRBV6-5 and TRBJ2-3, with D perhaps matching TRBD1 (5 bases). V lost 2 bases and J 1 base, leaving 10 bases between the germline ends. The CDR3 runs 15 residues. Looked up from germline, CDR1 is MNHEY and CDR2 is SVGAGI. CDR3 in amino acids: CASSYPREGTDTQYF. The CDR3 DNA follows: TGTGCCAGCAGTTACCCCAGGGAAGGCACAGATACGCAGTATTTT.

This clonotype was picked up a small number of times. The chain is built from TRBV5-1 and TRBJ1-6; D unclear. The CDR3 has 15 residues. CDR1 and CDR2 (germline): SGHRS, YFSETQ. V was clipped by 0 bases and J by 7 bases, with 11 bases between them. CDR3 in DNA: TGCGCCAGCAGCTTGGTCTCTCCGGGAAATTCACCCCTCCACTTT. Its protein product is CASSLVSPGNSPLHF.

This clonotype has only one observation. The chain employs TRBV12-3 or TRBV12-4 and TRBJ2-5; possibly TRBD1 for D (5 bases). The CDR3 is made up of 13 amino acids. The germline V and J ends were trimmed by 6 bases and 1 base, with 9 bases remaining between them. The CDR3 is CASRLDTQETQYF. The DNA of the CDR3 is TGTGCCAGCAGATTGGACACCCAAGAGACCCAGTACTTC.

This clonotype was observed a few times. The chain is built from TRBV24-1 and TRBJ1-2; 7 bases align to TRBD1. V shed 2 bases, J shed 8 bases, and the junction held 7 bases outside the gene matches. The CDR3 runs to 14 residues. In germline, CDR1 is KGHDR, CDR2 SFDVKD. CDR3 nucleotides: TGTGCCACCAGTGATTCCGGGACAGTGGTAGGCTACACCTTC. It encodes CATSDSGTVVGYTF.

J is TRBJ2-7 and V is TRBV12-3 or TRBV12-4, with 8 nucleotides matching TRBD1. Losses at the gene ends were 2 bases for V and 2 bases for J; bases not matched to a gene: 5. This CDR3 has 15 residues. CDR3 DNA: TGTGCCAGCAGTTTAATGAGACAGGGGACCTACGAGCAGTACTTC. Its protein is CASSLMRQGTYEQYF.